What follows describes a single T cell receptor beta chain. Its antigen remains unidentified. The source of the sample is a study of post-analysis software for immune sequencing data. Unique molecular identifiers featured in each of the TCR beta cDNA libraries. TCRdb reprocessed the PCR reads with MiXCR, giving one entry per CDR3 protein. The sample lists 600,000 to 750,000 distinct CDR3 sequences; approximately 59% were seen once. Notes on the study in general: TRBV5-6, TRBV5-1 and TRBV20-1 were among several TRBV segments more frequent in patients than controls.

Germline V gene sequence: CDR1 KGHSY, CDR2 FQNENV. The CDR3 contains 16 residues. V was clipped by 4 bases and J by 0 bases, with 13 bases between them. Sequenced input: blood. The chain couples TRBV16 to TRBJ2-1; TRBD1 is a possible D gene (7 bases). The sequence was obtained from a girl aged 2-9 years with multiple sclerosis. CDR3 in DNA: TGTGCCAGCAGCCCACTGCAGGGGGGCTCCTACAATGAGCAGTTCTTC. Amino acid sequence: CASSPLQGGSYNEQFF. Using reference TRBV16 and TRBJ2-1 for the parts outside the CDR3, the full variable domain is GEEVAQTPKHLVRGEGQKAKLYCAPIKGHSYVFWYQQVLKNEFKFLISFQNENVFDETGMPKERFSAKCLPNSPCSLEIQATKLEDSAVYFCASSPLQGGSYNEQFFGPGTRLTVL.